The entry that follows covers one T cell receptor (beta chain) sequence. Its antigen remains unknown. The V and J ends lost 3 bases and 7 bases, in that order; junction bases with no gene match: 7. In germline, CDR1 is MNHEY, CDR2 SVGAGI. CDR3 length equals 15 residues. The data originate from a study of cytomegalovirus exposure and HLA in healthy donors. Study-wide findings and caveats: Testing in vitro showed a few CMV-associated chains specific for CMV antigens. Most TCR sequences were rare, but some public TCRs occurred in many donors. The study put 150 or so TCR beta chains on its list as cytomegalovirus-associated.

Sequenced by immunoSEQ multiplex PCR; TCRdb stores in-frame clones only, minus some. The sample carries 120,000 to 150,000 clones, just under 85% recorded once. The chain has TRBV6-5 and TRBJ2-1; 9 bases are shared with TRBD2. The clonotype comes from a woman aged 30 to 39 in good health and CMV-seronegative. Material for sequencing was PBMCs. CDR3 in amino acids: CASSYRGGGANEQFF. CDR3 sequence (DNA): TGTGCCAGCAGTTATCGCGGCGGGGGGGCAAATGAGCAGTTCTTC.